This T cell receptor beta chain appears in the sequencing data of a study of metastatic and nonmetastatic thyroid tumors. This clone was counted many times. From the PCR reads, TCRdb re-called clones with MiXCR. The sample gives tens of thousands of clones, 14% to 15% of which show up once; about 3.6% is in the top ten. Patients were all untreated before their thyroid surgery. The TCR sequence derives from a female donor with papillary thyroid cancer or a benign thyroid nodule (not recorded which). Some clones in this sample may be carry-over from other donors' samples. The sample taken for sequencing was blood.

The CDR3 protein is CASSLTRGAVYNEQFF. Here the CDR3 DNA reads TGTGCCAGCAGCTTAACGCGAGGGGCGGTTTACAATGAGCAGTTCTTC. The J gene is TRBJ2-1, the V gene TRBV7-9; D is tentatively TRBD1 or TRBD2 (5 bases each). The V gene lost 2 bases and the J gene lost 4 bases, with 15 bases spanning the gap. CDR1 and CDR2 (germline): SEHNR, FQNEAQ (reference sequence). This CDR3 region has 16 residues.